Listed below are T cell receptor beta chains from one sample, sequenced in a study of cytomegalovirus exposure and HLA in healthy donors. This table comes from immunoSEQ multiplex PCR, and its TCRdb copy is limited to in-frame clones, with some not included. The sample lists about 92,000 clones, just under 70% occurring once. Sample: PBMCs. All receptors come from a man in his fifties or sixties in good health and CMV-seronegative. Each CDR3 is given with its conserved first and last residue. The D gene is left open where the match is weak. The listing skips clone size in some rows; elsewhere it reads once, few, many or a size class.

v_call	d_call	j_call	clone_size	cdr3_nt	cdr3_aa
TRBV7-2	TRBD1	TRBJ1-5	.	TGTGCCAGCAGCGCCTGGGGACAGGGGGGCAATCAGCCCCAGCATTTT	CASSAWGQGGNQPQHF
TRBV7-6	TRBD1	TRBJ2-5	few	TGTGCCAGCAGCCCAGGGACAGTCGAGACCCAGTACTTC	CASSPGTVETQYF
TRBV7-9	.	TRBJ2-7	.	TGTGCCAGCAGCTTAGGAGACAGTTTAATCTTC	CASSLGDSLIF
TRBV5-1	.	TRBJ1-1	.	TGCGCCAGCAGCTTGGCCAGGGGCGGCGCTGAAGCTTTCTTT	CASSLARGGAEAFF
TRBV29-1	.	TRBJ2-7	.	TGCAGCGTGGCGGAGGGGTCGCCGAGCGAGCAGTACTTC	CSVAEGSPSEQYF
TRBV30	.	TRBJ2-7	.	TGTGCCTGGAGTGTGGCCCCCATAGAGCAGTACTTC	CAWSVAPIEQYF
TRBV18	TRBD2	TRBJ2-3	.	TGTGCCAGCTCACCGGGACTAGCGGGACCTAGCACAGATACGCAGTATTTT	CASSPGLAGPSTDTQYF
TRBV7-2	TRBD1	TRBJ1-1	.	TGTGCCAGCAGCTTTGACAGGGTTTCCACTGAAGCTTTCTTT	CASSFDRVSTEAFF
TRBV28	.	TRBJ2-5	once	TGTGCCAGCAAGCGAGGACAAGGACCCATGGAGACCCAGTACTTC	CASKRGQGPMETQYF
TRBV7-9	.	TRBJ2-2	.	TGTGCCAGCAGGTCCACGGGGGACCGGGGCGGGGAGCTGTTTTTT	CASRSTGDRGGELFF
TRBV28	.	TRBJ2-5	few	TGTGCCAGCACCAGCGAACGGACCCAGTACTTC	CASTSERTQYF
TRBV14	TRBD1	TRBJ1-3	.	TGTGCCAGCAGCCGTTCGACAGGGAGGCGAAACACCATATATTTT	CASSRSTGRRNTIYF
TRBV4-1	.	TRBJ1-2	.	TGCGCCAGCAGCCAAGATCAGGGAGGTTATGGCTACACCTTC	CASSQDQGGYGYTF
TRBV11-2	.	TRBJ1-4	.	TGTGCCAGCAGCTTCACTGATCCCCCCTATGAAAAACTGTTTTTT	CASSFTDPPYEKLFF
TRBV11-3	TRBD1	TRBJ2-1	.	TGTGCCAGCAGCCGCACCGCGACAGGGAGCGATGAGCAGTTCTTC	CASSRTATGSDEQFF
TRBV5-1	.	TRBJ2-3	.	TGCGCCAGCAGCTTGGCCAAGCTCACAGATACGCAGTATTTT	CASSLAKLTDTQYF
TRBV27	TRBD2	TRBJ2-1	.	TGTGCCAGCAGTCCCTGGTCTAGCGGGAGGTACAATGAGCAGTTCTTC	CASSPWSSGRYNEQFF
TRBV9	TRBD2	TRBJ2-5	once	TGTGCCAGCAGCGTAGGTGAGCGGGGGTACCAAGAGACCCAGTACTTC	CASSVGERGYQETQYF
TRBV5-4	TRBD1	TRBJ2-4	.	TGTGCCAGCAGCTGGGGACAGACAGGCCTTCAGTACTTC	CASSWGQTGLQYF
TRBV5-4	TRBD1	TRBJ1-4	many	TGTGCCAGCAGCCCCGGGACAGGGGGAGAAAAACTGTTTTTT	CASSPGTGGEKLFF
TRBV18	.	TRBJ2-3	.	TGTGCCAGCTCACCAAGGGGAGGAACCAACACAGATACGCAGTATTTT	CASSPRGGTNTDTQYF
TRBV5-4	.	TRBJ2-5	once	TGTGCCAGCACCTTGGGGGGGCGAGAGACCCAGTACTTC	CASTLGGRETQYF
TRBV19	.	TRBJ1-5	.	TGTGCCAGTAGCATGAAACAGGTAGCGGTGGTCCCCAATCAGCCCCAGCATTTT	CASSMKQVAVVPNQPQHF
TRBV10-3	.	TRBJ2-2	once	TGTGCCATCAGTAGACGGATGGAGCCCCACACCGGGGAGCTGTTTTTT	CAISRRMEPHTGELFF
TRBV2	TRBD2	TRBJ2-1	.	TGTGCCAGCAGGACTAGCGGGAGAGTTGAGCAGTTCTTC	CASRTSGRVEQFF
TRBV5-1	.	TRBJ2-3	few	TGCGCCAGCAGCTTGGTTGGACTGTCCACAGATACGCAGTATTTT	CASSLVGLSTDTQYF